This T cell receptor (beta chain) was profiled in a study of blood T cell repertoires in COVID-19. Study-wide context: COVID-19 samples from acute and convalescent phases originated in the United States, Italy and Spain. In each case, the material was cDNA or gDNA derived from T cells, B-cell-depleted T cells, or PBMCs.

Participants were placed into cohorts based on the clinical history they reported. Recovered participants had two consecutive negative NP/OP PCR tests, healthcare professional clearance, or symptom resolution. The germline V gene encodes CDR1 SGHNT and CDR2 YENEEA. This CDR3 spans 14 amino acids. Trimming cost V 5 bases and J 1 base, with 12 bases left between them. Sequenced by immunoSEQ multiplex PCR; TCRdb stores in-frame clones only, minus some. The repertoire holds about 480,000 clones, with approximately 87% as singletons. The specimen sequenced was PBMCs or T cells enriched from blood (not recorded which). The source is a woman between 40 and 50 years old who had recovered from COVID-19. The rearrangement joins TRBV11-3 to TRBJ2-7; a weak D match, TRBD2 (6 bases). DNA for the CDR3: TGTGCCAGCAGCCTAGGGACTGCATCCTACGAGCAGTACTTC. Translating gives CASSLGTASYEQYF.